This entry lists 16 T cell receptor beta chains sequenced from one sample in a study of blood T cell repertoires in COVID-19. Assay used: immunoSEQ multiplex PCR; TCRdb lists only in-frame clones, some missing. Of about 250,000 clones listed, roughly 86% are singletons. Sequenced material: peripheral blood. These receptor sequences come from a woman aged 60 to 75 who had recovered from COVID-19.

This clone turned up a few times. The genes are TRBV4-1 and TRBJ2-2; 8 bases line up with TRBD1. Germline-derived CDR1 and CDR2 are MGHRA and YSYEKL. This CDR3 comprises 17 residues. Germline trimming cut 9 bases from V and 3 bases from J; bases unmatched to any gene: 15. For the CDR3, the DNA is TGCGCCAGTCCCCCGTTGACCGACAGGGGTTACACCGGGGAGCTGTTTTTT. Protein: CASPPLTDRGYTGELFF.

The CDR3 coding sequence is TGTGCCATCAGCCAGACCGGGAATAGCTACACCTTC. It encodes CAISQTGNSYTF. The chain carries TRBV10-3 and TRBJ1-2, with D uncertain. This CDR3 is built from 12 residues. The germline V gene encodes CDR1 ENHRY and CDR2 SYGVKD. Trimming stripped 6 bases from V and 9 bases from J, with 14 bases between.

In DNA, the CDR3 is TGTGCCAGCAGCTTAGATTTAGGGGGCGGCAAAGAGACCCAGTACTTC. It specifies CASSLDLGGGKETQYF. This chain links TRBV7-2 with TRBJ2-5; 7 nucleotides align to TRBD1. The length of the CDR3 is 16 residues. Germline-derived CDR1 and CDR2 are SGHTA and FQGNSA. The J segment lost 3 bases and the V segment lost 1 base, leaving 8 bases of the junction unmatched.

J is TRBJ2-1 and V is TRBV7-9; TRBD1 aligns across 7 bases. Germline V gene sequence: CDR1 SEHNR, CDR2 FQNEAQ (reference sequence). The CDR3 covers 17 residues. The J segment lost 0 bases and the V segment lost 8 bases, leaving 13 bases of the junction unmatched. The CDR3 loop reads CASVPIGGQPSYNEQFF. The CDR3 DNA is TGTGCCAGCGTACCGATAGGGGGACAGCCCTCCTACAATGAGCAGTTCTTC.

The chain joins TRBV18 to TRBJ2-7; D is perhaps TRBD1 (6 bases). The CDR3 loop spans 16 amino acids. Per germline, CDR1 KGHSH and CDR2 LQKENI. Trimming took off 8 bases at V and 1 base at J, with 21 bases between the two ends. CDR3 DNA sequence: TGTGCCAGCAAAGCCCCCTCCCGGGACACGTCCTACGAGCAGTACTTC. As protein: CASKAPSRDTSYEQYF.

The chain is built from TRBV28 and TRBJ2-7; tentatively, D is TRBD1 (6 bases). V shed 6 bases and J shed 5 bases, with 20 bases lying between them. The CDR3 sequence is 15 residues long. Germline CDR1 MDHEN, CDR2 SYDVKM. This CDR3 reads CASSRPSIRQDEQYF. The CDR3 nucleotides are TGTGCCAGCAGCCGGCCCTCCATTAGACAGGACGAGCAGTACTTC.

This clone showed up just once. V and J are TRBV12-3 or TRBV12-4 and TRBJ2-7; D not certain. V lost 6 bases and J 3 bases, leaving 9 bases between the germline ends. This CDR3 region has 12 residues. As DNA, the CDR3 is TGTGCCAGCAGCCGTCTAAGCTACGAGCAGTACTTC. It yields the protein CASSRLSYEQYF.

This chain uses TRBV7-2 with TRBJ1-5; tentatively, D is TRBD1 (5 bases). V lost 2 bases and J 2 bases, leaving 16 bases between the germline ends. This CDR3 contains 17 residues. Germline-derived CDR1 and CDR2 are SGHTA and FQGNSA. CDR3 DNA sequence: TGTGCCAGCAGCTTAAATACCAGGGAATATGGCAATCAGCCCCAGCATTTT. Its translation: CASSLNTREYGNQPQHF.

V is TRBV11-2 and J is TRBJ2-1; 9 nucleotides agree with TRBD1. Germline trimming cut 6 bases from V and 3 bases from J; bases unmatched to any gene: 6. The germline V gene has CDR1 SGHAT and CDR2 FQNNGV. The CDR3 is made up of 15 amino acids. CDR3 DNA: TGTGCCAGCAGGGGGCGGGACAGGGTCTACAATGAGCAGTTCTTC. Protein sequence: CASRGRDRVYNEQFF.

This clone was seen once. The chain employs TRBV7-2 and TRBJ2-1; D possibly corresponds to TRBD1 (5 bases). Germline-derived CDR1 and CDR2 are SGHTA and FQGNSA. V was cut by 1 base and J by 8 bases, with 12 bases left in between. The CDR3 extends over 14 amino acids. The CDR3 protein is CASSLDPGYDEQFF. For the CDR3, the DNA is TGTGCCAGCAGCTTAGATCCAGGGTACGATGAGCAGTTCTTC.

A single count supports this clone. CDR3 nucleotides: TGTGCCAGCAGTGAATTTGACAGGGGTGATGGCTACACCTTC. Residues: CASSEFDRGDGYTF. V is TRBV6-1 and J is TRBJ1-2, with TRBD1 matching 8 bases. This CDR3 is 14 amino acids long. The junction had 5 bases not matched to a gene; V was cut back by 2 bases and J by 6 bases. CDR1 is MNHNS and CDR2 is SASEGT in the germline V gene.

This chain connects TRBV28 to TRBJ2-2, with 10 bases fitting TRBD1. This CDR3 is 17 amino acids long. Trimming at V came to 5 bases and at J to 7 bases, leaving 13 bases not matched to a gene. Per the germline V gene, CDR1 is MDHEN and CDR2 is SYDVKM. The CDR3 DNA sequence: TGTGCCAGCAGTCCACCTCCGGGACAGGGGACGTACGGGGAGCTGTTTTTT. Translating it yields CASSPPPGQGTYGELFF.

This chain links TRBV5-1 with TRBJ1-1; D gene ambiguous. The V gene's germline CDR1 is SGHRS and CDR2 YFSETQ. V was cut by 0 bases and J by 7 bases, with 13 bases left in between. The CDR3 extends over 14 amino acids. The CDR3, as DNA: TGCGCCAGCAGCTTGGTCCCGTCAACGGGTGAAGCTTTCTTT. Translation gives CASSLVPSTGEAFF.

The chain employs TRBV5-6 and TRBJ2-7; 8 positions match TRBD1. V shed 4 bases and J 4 bases; nucleotides not matched to a gene: 13. The CDR3 covers 16 residues. Germline CDR1 is SGHDT and CDR2 is YYEEEE. The CDR3 loop is CASSPDPGQGGYEQYF. The DNA for the CDR3 is TGTGCCAGCAGCCCTGACCCAGGACAGGGAGGATACGAGCAGTACTTC. Complete variable domain (other parts from reference TRBV5-6 and TRBJ2-7): DAGVTQSPTHLIKTRGQQVTLRCSPKSGHDTVSWYQQALGQGPQFIFQYYEEEERQRGNFPDRFSGHQFPNYSSELNVNALLLGDSALYLCASSPDPGQGGYEQYFGPGTRLTVT.

This clone was recorded a few times. The chain has TRBV7-9 and TRBJ2-1, with D unclear. The CDR3 has 16 amino acids. Trimming pared 1 base from V and 1 base from J, leaving 11 bases between. From germline, CDR1 is SEHNR and CDR2 FQNEAQ (reference sequence). CDR3 residues: CASSLVRSSSYNEQFF. For the CDR3, the DNA is TGTGCCAGCAGCTTAGTGCGGAGCTCGTCCTACAATGAGCAGTTCTTC.

The chain couples TRBV2 to TRBJ1-5; perhaps TRBD1 as D (6 bases). V was pared by 4 bases and J by 7 bases, with 14 bases between. The CDR3 contains 14 residues. Germline values: CDR1 SNHLY, CDR2 FYNNEI. CDR3 protein: CASSVGQPRQPQHF. DNA for the CDR3: TGTGCCAGCAGTGTCGGACAGCCCCGACAGCCCCAGCATTTT.